This TCR beta chain was identified in a study of blood T cell repertoires in COVID-19. In the study's own analysis: Cell counts per sample came from amplifying reference gene primers. The method was immunoSEQ multiplex PCR; TCRdb's version includes in-frame clones alone and lacks a portion of them. V, J and clone size are taken as reported in that table, and D and trimming were inferred from the DNA itself. The data contain over 200,000 clones, nearly 90% of them singletons. Across fewer than 25 US areas, participants ranged in age from roughly 18 to 95 years. V was cut by 2 bases and J by 8 bases, with 18 bases left in between. This CDR3 region has 15 residues. Germline values: CDR1 SGHDN, CDR2 FVKESK.

This chain joins TRBV14 and TRBJ1-2; TRBD1 is a possible D gene (6 bases). This TCR derives from a man between 25 and 39 years old who had recovered from COVID-19. The specimen was PBMCs or T cells enriched from blood (not recorded which). The chain's CDR3 is CASSQPGTPDYGYTF. CDR3 DNA sequence: TGTGCCAGCAGCCAACCCGGGACACCTGATTACGGCTACACCTTC.